A single T cell receptor beta chain is shown here with its context. The antigen is not known. Its ends do not fully match the called genes, so a read error is possible. The data were taken from a study of blood T cells in healthy people across ages. Whole-study context: About one barcoded beta molecule was captured per two T cells (by template switching).

This CDR3 contains 16 residues. Regarding the study as a whole: In older individuals, TCR beta diversity per million T cells was lower, falling roughly linearly with age.

The use of a sample-barcoded 5' primer and a J-beta primer mix characterized a second PCR of roughly 6 to 11 cycles. Researchers report that a template-switch adaptor with 12 random nucleotides tagged each cDNA molecule. TCRdb re-called the 5' RACE reads with MiXCR, one entry per CDR3 protein. The profile shows around 280,000 distinct CDR3 sequences, roughly 26% of them singletons. Extractions gave at least 5.5 micrograms of total RNA per sample. The sample comprised blood. The chain uses TRBV12-3 or TRBV12-4 and TRBJ2-6, with TRBD2 as a possible D gene (6 bases). This TCR was sampled from a woman in her seventies in good health. The CDR3 coding sequence is TGTGCCAGCACCCTACTAGCCGCCTCTGGGGCCATCGTCCTGACTTTC. It codes for CASTLLAASGAIVLTF.